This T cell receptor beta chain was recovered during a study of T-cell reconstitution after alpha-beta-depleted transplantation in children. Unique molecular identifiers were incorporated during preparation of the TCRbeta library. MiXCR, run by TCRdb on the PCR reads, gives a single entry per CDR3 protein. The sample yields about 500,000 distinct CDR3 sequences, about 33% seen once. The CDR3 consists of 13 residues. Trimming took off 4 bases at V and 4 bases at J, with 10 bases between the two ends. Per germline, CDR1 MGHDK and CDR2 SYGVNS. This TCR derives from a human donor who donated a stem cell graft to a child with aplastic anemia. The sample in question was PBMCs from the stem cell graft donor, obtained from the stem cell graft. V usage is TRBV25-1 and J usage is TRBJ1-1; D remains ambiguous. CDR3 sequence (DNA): TGTGCCAGCAGTGGGGGATTAACCACTGAAGCTTTCTTT. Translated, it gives CASSGGLTTEAFF. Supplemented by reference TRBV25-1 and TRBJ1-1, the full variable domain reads EADIYQTPRYLVIGTGKKITLECSQTMGHDKMYWYQQDPGMELHLIHYSYGVNSTEKGDLSSESTVSRIRTEHFPLTLESARPSHTSQYLCASSGGLTTEAFFGQGTRLTVV.